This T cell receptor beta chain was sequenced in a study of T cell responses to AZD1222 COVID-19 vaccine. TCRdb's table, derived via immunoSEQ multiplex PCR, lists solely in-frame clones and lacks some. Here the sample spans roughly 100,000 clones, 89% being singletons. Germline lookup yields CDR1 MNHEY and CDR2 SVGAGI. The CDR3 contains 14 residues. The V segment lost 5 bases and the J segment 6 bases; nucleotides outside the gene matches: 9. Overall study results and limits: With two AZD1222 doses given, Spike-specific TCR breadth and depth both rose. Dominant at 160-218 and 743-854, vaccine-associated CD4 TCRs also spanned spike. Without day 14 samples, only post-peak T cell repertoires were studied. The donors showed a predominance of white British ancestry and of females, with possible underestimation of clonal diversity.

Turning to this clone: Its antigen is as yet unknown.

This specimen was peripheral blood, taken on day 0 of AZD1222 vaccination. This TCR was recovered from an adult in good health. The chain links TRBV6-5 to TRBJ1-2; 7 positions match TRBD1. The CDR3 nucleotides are TGTGCCAGCAGTCGAACAGGGGTTCTACATGGCTACACCTTC. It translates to CASSRTGVLHGYTF.